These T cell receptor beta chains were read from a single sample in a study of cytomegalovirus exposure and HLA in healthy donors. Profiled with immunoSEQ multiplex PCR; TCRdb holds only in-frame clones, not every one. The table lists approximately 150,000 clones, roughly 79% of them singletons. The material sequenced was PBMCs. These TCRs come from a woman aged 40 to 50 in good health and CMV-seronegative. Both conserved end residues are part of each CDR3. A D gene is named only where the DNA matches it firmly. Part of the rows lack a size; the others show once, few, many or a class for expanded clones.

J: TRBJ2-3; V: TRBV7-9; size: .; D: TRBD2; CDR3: CASSTQAGGPDTQYF; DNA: TGTGCCAGCAGCACCCAAGCGGGAGGGCCAGATACGCAGTATTTT
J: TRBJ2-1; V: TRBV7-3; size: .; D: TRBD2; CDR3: CASSFSGRAAEQFF; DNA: TGTGCCAGCAGCTTTAGCGGGAGGGCCGCTGAGCAGTTCTTC
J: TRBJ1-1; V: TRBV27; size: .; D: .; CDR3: CASRVKGLVPPNTEAFF; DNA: TGTGCCAGCAGGGTGAAGGGGCTGGTTCCCCCTAACACTGAAGCTTTCTTT
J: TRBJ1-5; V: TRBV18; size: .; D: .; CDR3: CASSPELLQGGNQPQHF; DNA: TGTGCCAGCTCACCTGAACTGTTACAGGGAGGGAATCAGCCCCAGCATTTT
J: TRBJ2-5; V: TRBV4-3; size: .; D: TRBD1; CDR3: CASSQERDRQETQYF; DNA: TGCGCCAGCAGCCAAGAAAGGGACAGACAAGAGACCCAGTACTTC
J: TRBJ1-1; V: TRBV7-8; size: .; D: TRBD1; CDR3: CASSLSPRGRGTEAFF; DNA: TGTGCCAGCAGCTTATCGCCGCGTGGCAGGGGGACTGAAGCTTTCTTT
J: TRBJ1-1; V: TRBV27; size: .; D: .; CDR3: CASSYGYEAFF; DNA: TGTGCCAGCAGTTACGGGTATGAAGCTTTCTTT
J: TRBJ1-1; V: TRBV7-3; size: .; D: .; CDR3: CASSLRQDSEAFF; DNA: TGTGCCAGCAGCCTCAGACAGGACTCTGAAGCTTTCTTT
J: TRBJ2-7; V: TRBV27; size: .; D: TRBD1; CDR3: CASSLTSGGSPYEQYF; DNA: TGTGCCAGCAGTCTAACCTCAGGGGGCTCTCCCTACGAGCAGTACTTC
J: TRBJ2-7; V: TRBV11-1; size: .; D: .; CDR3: CASSQQGYEQYF; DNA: TGTGCCAGCAGCCAACAGGGCTACGAGCAGTACTTC
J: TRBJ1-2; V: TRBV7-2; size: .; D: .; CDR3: CASSLGGRAYGYTF; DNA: TGTGCCAGCAGCTTAGGAGGCAGGGCCTATGGCTACACCTTC
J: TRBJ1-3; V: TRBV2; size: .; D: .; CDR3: CASSAVNSGNTIYF; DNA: TGTGCCAGCAGTGCAGTTAACTCTGGAAACACCATATATTTT
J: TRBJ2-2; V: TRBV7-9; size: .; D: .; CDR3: CASSQSGGRELFF; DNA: TGTGCCAGCAGCCAGAGTGGGGGCCGGGAGCTGTTTTTT
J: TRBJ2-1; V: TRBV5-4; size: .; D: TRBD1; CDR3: CASSDRQGSGYNEQFF; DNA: TGTGCCAGCAGCGATCGACAGGGCTCGGGCTACAATGAGCAGTTCTTC
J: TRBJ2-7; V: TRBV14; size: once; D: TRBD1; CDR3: CASSPGQGYEQYF; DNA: TGTGCCAGCAGCCCGGGACAGGGATACGAGCAGTACTTC
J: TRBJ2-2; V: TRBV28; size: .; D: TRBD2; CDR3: CAGLAVNTGELFF; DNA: TGTGCCGGACTAGCGGTCAACACCGGGGAGCTGTTTTTT
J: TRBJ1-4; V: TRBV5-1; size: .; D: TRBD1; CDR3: CASRGTATNEKLFF; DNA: TGCGCCAGCAGGGGGACAGCAACTAATGAAAAACTGTTTTTT
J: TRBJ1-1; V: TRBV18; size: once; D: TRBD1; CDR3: CASSPDRDTEAFF; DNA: TGTGCCAGCTCACCTGACAGGGACACTGAAGCTTTCTTT
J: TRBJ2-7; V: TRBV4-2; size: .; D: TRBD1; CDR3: CASSHELQGQVYEQYF; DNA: TGTGCCAGCAGCCACGAATTACAGGGACAGGTCTACGAGCAGTACTTC
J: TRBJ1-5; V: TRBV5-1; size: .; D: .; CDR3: CASSLAAGSNQPQHF; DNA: TGCGCCAGCAGCTTGGCCGCGGGGAGCAATCAGCCCCAGCATTTT
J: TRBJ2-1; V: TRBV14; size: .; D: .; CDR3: CASSQEAYTSTDEQFF; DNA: TGTGCCAGCAGCCAAGAAGCCTATACTAGCACCGATGAGCAGTTCTTC
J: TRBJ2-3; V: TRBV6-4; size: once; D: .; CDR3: CASSAGNTQYF; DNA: TGTGCCAGCAGTGCCGGGAATACGCAGTATTTT
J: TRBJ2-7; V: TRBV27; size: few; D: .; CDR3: CASSFHSGLYEQYF; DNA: TGTGCCAGCAGTTTTCACAGTGGGTTGTACGAGCAGTACTTC
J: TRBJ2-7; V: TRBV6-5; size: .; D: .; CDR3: CASSLQTGIYEQYF; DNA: TGTGCCAGCAGTTTACAGACAGGTATCTACGAGCAGTACTTC
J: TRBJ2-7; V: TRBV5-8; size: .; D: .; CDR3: CASGQTGLWNEQYF; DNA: TGTGCCAGCGGGCAAACAGGGTTGTGGAACGAGCAGTACTTC
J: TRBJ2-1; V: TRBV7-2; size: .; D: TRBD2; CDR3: CASSLSPSGSYNEQFF; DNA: TGTGCCAGCAGCTTATCCCCTAGCGGCTCCTACAATGAGCAGTTCTTC
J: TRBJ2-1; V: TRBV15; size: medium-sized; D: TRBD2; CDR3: CATSSPLAGDMGEQFF; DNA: TGTGCCACCAGCAGTCCACTAGCGGGAGATATGGGTGAGCAGTTCTTC
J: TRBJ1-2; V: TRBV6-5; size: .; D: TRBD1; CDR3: CASSFGQADNYGYTF; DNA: TGTGCCAGCAGTTTTGGACAGGCCGACAACTATGGCTACACCTTC
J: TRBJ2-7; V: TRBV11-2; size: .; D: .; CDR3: CASSEADHREYF; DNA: TGTGCCAGCAGCGAAGCGGACCATAGGGAGTACTTC
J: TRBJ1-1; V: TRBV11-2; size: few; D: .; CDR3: CASSLGTAREAFF; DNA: TGTGCCAGCAGCTTAGGGACAGCTAGAGAAGCTTTCTTT
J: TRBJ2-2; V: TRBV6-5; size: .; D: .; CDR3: CASTYGESTGELFF; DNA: TGTGCCAGCACTTACGGGGAGAGCACCGGGGAGCTGTTTTTT
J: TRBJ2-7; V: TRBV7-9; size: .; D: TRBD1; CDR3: CASSGTGIYEQYF; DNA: TGTGCCAGTTCGGGGACAGGGATCTACGAGCAGTACTTC
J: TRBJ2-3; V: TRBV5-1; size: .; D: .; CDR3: CASSSQPTGTDTQYF; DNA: TGCGCCAGCAGCTCACAACCAACAGGGACAGATACGCAGTATTTT
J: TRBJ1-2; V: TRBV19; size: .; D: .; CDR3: CASSIVKEPFYGYTF; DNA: TGTGCCAGTAGTATTGTGAAGGAGCCTTTTTATGGCTACACCTTC
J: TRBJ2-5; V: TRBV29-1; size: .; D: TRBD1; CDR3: CSVGTGLRETQYF; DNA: TGCAGCGTTGGGACAGGGCTAAGGGAGACCCAGTACTTC
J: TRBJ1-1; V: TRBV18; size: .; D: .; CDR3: CASSSGQGHNTEAFF; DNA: TGTGCCAGCTCAAGTGGGCAGGGGCATAACACTGAAGCTTTCTTT
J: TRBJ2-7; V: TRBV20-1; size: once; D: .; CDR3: CSARVRDEQYF; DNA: TGCAGTGCTAGAGTCCGGGACGAGCAGTACTTC
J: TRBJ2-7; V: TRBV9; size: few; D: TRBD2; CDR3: CASSKDPSGISYEQYF; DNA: TGTGCCAGCAGCAAGGATCCTAGCGGGATTTCCTACGAGCAGTACTTC
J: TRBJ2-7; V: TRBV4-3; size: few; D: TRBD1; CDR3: CASSQVEGTEGSYEQYF; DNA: TGCGCCAGCAGCCAAGTCGAAGGGACAGAGGGTTCCTACGAGCAGTACTTC
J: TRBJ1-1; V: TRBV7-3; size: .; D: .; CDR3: CASSLSPRGYTEAFF; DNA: TGTGCCAGCAGCTTAAGCCCCAGGGGTTACACTGAAGCTTTCTTT
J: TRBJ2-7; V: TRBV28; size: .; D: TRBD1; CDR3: CASSLGGQDPYEQYF; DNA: TGTGCCAGCAGTTTGGGGGGACAGGACCCCTACGAGCAGTACTTC
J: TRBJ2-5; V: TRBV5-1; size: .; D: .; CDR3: CASSLEEGEWETQYF; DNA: TGCGCCAGCAGCTTGGAGGAGGGTGAGTGGGAGACCCAGTACTTC
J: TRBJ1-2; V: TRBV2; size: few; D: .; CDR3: CASSAGRYGYTF; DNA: TGTGCCAGCAGTGCGGGTCGATATGGCTACACCTTC
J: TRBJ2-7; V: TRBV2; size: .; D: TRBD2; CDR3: CASSSPSGTYYEQYF; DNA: TGTGCCAGCTCCAGTCCTAGCGGGACTTACTACGAGCAGTACTTC
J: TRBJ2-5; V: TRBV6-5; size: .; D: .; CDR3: CASRRDRVGQETQYF; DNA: TGTGCCAGCAGGCGGGACAGAGTAGGACAAGAGACCCAGTACTTC
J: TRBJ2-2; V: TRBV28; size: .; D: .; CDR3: CASSTTNTGELFF; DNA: TGTGCCAGCAGCACTACGAACACCGGGGAGCTGTTTTTT
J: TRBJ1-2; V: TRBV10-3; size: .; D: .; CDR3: CAISESAPRVVGYTF; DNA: TGTGCCATCAGTGAGTCTGCCCCGCGGGTTGTTGGCTACACCTTC
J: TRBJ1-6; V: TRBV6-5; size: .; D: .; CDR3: CAIARGSDGISPLHF; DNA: TGTGCCATCGCGCGGGGCTCTGACGGCATTTCACCCCTCCACTTT
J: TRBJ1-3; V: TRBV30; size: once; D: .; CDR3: CAWNLRGALGNTIYF; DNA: TGTGCCTGGAACCTACGGGGGGCGCTGGGAAACACCATATATTTT
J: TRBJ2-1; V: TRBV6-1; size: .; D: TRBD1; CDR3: CASSRDSSYNEQFF; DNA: TGTGCCAGCAGCCGGGACAGTTCCTACAATGAGCAGTTCTTC
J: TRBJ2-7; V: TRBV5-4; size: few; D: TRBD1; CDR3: CASSLRDREYEQYF; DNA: TGTGCCAGCAGCTTGAGGGACAGGGAATACGAGCAGTACTTC
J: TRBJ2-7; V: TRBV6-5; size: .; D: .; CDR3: CASSYYNSGEQYF; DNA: TGTGCCAGCAGTTACTATAATAGCGGCGAGCAGTACTTC
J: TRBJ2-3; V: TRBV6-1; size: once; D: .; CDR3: CASGRQETDTQYF; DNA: TGTGCCAGCGGAAGACAGGAGACAGATACGCAGTATTTT